This entry lists 29 T cell receptor beta chains sequenced from one sample in a study of blood T cell repertoires in COVID-19. Profiling relied on immunoSEQ multiplex PCR, and the TCRdb table lists in-frame clones only, not all of them. The table includes about 59,000 clones, 90% detected once. Sequences were obtained from peripheral blood. These receptors were obtained from an elderly man with acute or convalescent COVID-19.

V gene TRBV6-5 combines with J gene TRBJ1-1, with 10 bases matching TRBD1. Trimming removed 6 bases from V and 5 bases from J; junction bases left unmatched: 9. Germline V gene sequence: CDR1 MNHEY, CDR2 SVGAGI. The CDR3 has 15 residues. DNA for the CDR3: TGTGCCAGCAGGCTTTGGCCGGGACAGGGGACTGAAGCTTTCTTT. Its translation: CASRLWPGQGTEAFF.

This chain uses TRBV5-4 with TRBJ2-2; 7 nucleotides agree with TRBD1. Germline trimming cut 0 bases from V and 0 bases from J; bases unmatched to any gene: 2. The germline CDR1 and CDR2 sequences are SGHNT and YYREEE (reference sequence). This CDR3 region has 16 residues. CDR3 in DNA: TGTGCCAGCAGCTTGGGAGGGGGCTCGAACACCGGGGAGCTGTTTTTT. This encodes CASSLGGGSNTGELFF.

The chain employs TRBV5-3 and TRBJ2-1, with TRBD1 identical over 11 bases. TRBV5-3 is an ORF, and what it does is uncertain. The CDR3 spans 15 residues. Unmatched junction bases numbered 9, after V lost 5 bases and J lost 8 bases. CDR3 sequence reads: CARRPRDRGTYEQFF. The CDR3 DNA reads as TGTGCCAGAAGACCGAGGGACAGGGGGACGTATGAGCAGTTCTTC.

The V gene is TRBV9, the J gene TRBJ1-4; the match to TRBD1 covers 11 bases. The germline gives CDR1 SGDLS, CDR2 YYNGEE. J was trimmed by 0 bases and V by 3 bases; bases with no gene match: 16. The CDR3 consists of 21 residues. The CDR3 loop is CASSEEPPGQGVLATNEKLFF. CDR3 DNA: TGTGCCAGCAGCGAAGAACCGCCGGGACAGGGGGTTCTTGCAACTAATGAAAAACTGTTTTTT.

This chain links TRBV6-6 with TRBJ2-5, with TRBD1 matching over 8 bases. With 3 bases clipped from V and 7 bases from J, the junction kept 7 bases outside the gene matches. Germline V gene sequence: CDR1 MNHNY, CDR2 SVGAGI (reference sequence). The CDR3 length is 14 residues. CDR3: CASSYSGQGTTQYF. The CDR3 DNA sequence: TGTGCCAGCAGTTATTCCGGACAGGGCACGACCCAGTACTTC.

The genes are TRBV20-1 and TRBJ2-5; D gene unclear. This CDR3 is 11 amino acids long. Germline CDR1 is DFQATT and CDR2 is SNEGSKA (reference sequence). Trimming left V 3 bases short and J 5 bases short, with 7 bases between. CDR3: CSARLGETQYF. In DNA form, the CDR3 reads TGCAGTGCTAGGCTCGGGGAGACCCAGTACTTC.

The gene calls are TRBV7-8 and TRBJ1-1, with a tentative D call TRBD1 (5 bases). The germline V gene has CDR1 SGHVS and CDR2 FQNEAQ. This CDR3 contains 14 residues. With 6 bases removed from V and 7 bases from J, the gap between germline ends came to 18 bases. The CDR3 loop reads CASSPQAGPGEAFF. As DNA, the CDR3 is TGTGCCAGCAGTCCCCAGGCAGGGCCGGGTGAAGCTTTCTTT.

The chain joins TRBV30 to TRBJ1-6, with TRBD1 identical over 10 bases. The CDR3 consists of 13 residues. V gave up 5 bases and J gave up 10 bases; unmatched junction bases: 5. Germline values: CDR1 GTSNPN, CDR2 SVGIG (reference sequence). The CDR3 DNA is TGTGCCTGGGAGACAGGGGGCGGATCACCCCTCCACTTT. It specifies CAWETGGGSPLHF.

This clone appeared once. Other DNA sequences in this specimen translate into the identical CDR3. The V gene is TRBV9, the J gene TRBJ2-5, with a weak D call TRBD1 (5 bases). The CDR3 is 14 amino acids. With 0 bases removed from V and 1 base from J, the gap between germline ends came to 7 bases. CDR1 and CDR2 (germline): SGDLS, YYNGEE. CDR3 sequence reads: CASSVGQPQETQYF. The CDR3 region has the DNA TGTGCCAGCAGCGTAGGACAGCCCCAAGAGACCCAGTACTTC.

About this clone: Other DNA sequences in the same sample also yield this CDR3. The chain joins TRBV12-3 or TRBV12-4 to TRBJ2-3; D is ambiguous. The V and J ends lost 3 bases and 0 bases respectively, with 4 bases between them. This CDR3 region has 13 residues. CDR3 region: CASSFPSTDTQYF. CDR3 DNA: TGTGCCAGCAGTTTCCCGAGCACAGATACGCAGTATTTT.

This clone was seen once. This chain connects TRBV3-1 (or the pseudogene TRBV3-2) to TRBJ1-1; 7 nucleotides align to TRBD1. The CDR3 length is 13 residues. Germline V gives CDR1 LGHDT, CDR2 YNNKEL (reference sequence). Trimming removed 5 bases from V and 4 bases from J; junction bases left unmatched: 4. CDR3 amino acids: CASSFSGGTEAFF. CDR3 DNA: TGTGCCAGCAGCTTTTCAGGGGGCACTGAAGCTTTCTTT.

V usage is TRBV19 and J usage is TRBJ2-3; TRBD2 matches 9 bases. This CDR3 has 15 residues. Germline CDR1 LNHDA, CDR2 SQIVND (reference sequence). The junction had 7 bases not matched to a gene; V was cut back by 3 bases and J by 6 bases. CDR3 nucleotides: TGTGCCAGTAGTATTATGGCTAGCGGGACCGATACGCAGTATTTT. It specifies CASSIMASGTDTQYF.

This clone was seen a single time. The rearrangement uses TRBV5-1 and TRBJ2-7, with D tentatively TRBD2 (5 bases). The germline CDR1 and CDR2 sequences are SGHRS and YFSETQ. This CDR3 is 13 amino acids long. The V end was cut by 0 bases, the J end by 9 bases, with 13 bases between. CDR3 sequence reads: CASSLAFAEGQYF. In DNA, the CDR3 is TGCGCCAGCAGCTTGGCCTTTGCCGAGGGGCAGTACTTC.

The chain combines TRBV6-5 with TRBJ1-1; D call uncertain. Trimming took off 8 bases at V and 1 base at J, with 11 bases between the two ends. In germline, CDR1 is MNHEY, CDR2 SVGAGI. This CDR3 has 13 amino acids. CDR3 amino acids: CASQRAENTEAFF. DNA for the CDR3: TGTGCCAGCCAGAGGGCAGAGAACACTGAAGCTTTCTTT.

The rearrangement joins TRBV7-6 to TRBJ2-2, with 13 bases matching TRBD2. CDR3 size: 18 residues. Losses at the gene ends were 10 bases for V and 0 bases for J; bases not matched to a gene: 11. CDR1 and CDR2 (germline): SGHVS, FNYEAQ. This CDR3 reads CANLLTSGGPSNTGELFF. DNA for the CDR3: TGTGCCAATCTGCTGACTAGCGGGGGGCCGTCGAACACCGGGGAGCTGTTTTTT.

The V gene is TRBV5-1, the J gene TRBJ1-5; 8 positions agree with TRBD1. Trimming took 5 bases from V and 0 from J; bases not matched to a gene: 1. Germline CDR1 reads SGHRS; CDR2 reads YFSETQ. The CDR3 loop spans 14 amino acids. CDR3 protein: CASRQGDSNQPQHF. The CDR3 nucleotides read TGCGCCAGCAGACAGGGGGATAGCAATCAGCCCCAGCATTTT. Full variable domain (remainder filled in from reference TRBV5-1 and TRBJ1-5): KAGVTQTPRYLIKTRGQQVTLSCSPISGHRSVSWYQQTPGQGLQFLFEYFSETQRNKGNFPGRFSGRQFSNSRSEMNVSTLELGDSALYLCASRQGDSNQPQHFGDGTRLSIL.

This clone was seen a single time. The gene calls are TRBV5-1 and TRBJ2-5; a possible D gene is TRBD2 (6 bases). Germline CDR1 and CDR2: SGHRS and YFSETQ. The CDR3 runs 15 residues. Trimming pared 0 bases from V and 3 bases from J, leaving 12 bases between. The CDR3 nucleotides read TGCGCCAGCAGCTTGGTAGGTAGCGGCGAAGAGACCCAGTACTTC. This codes for CASSLVGSGEETQYF. The full variable domain, rest sourced from reference TRBV5-1 and TRBJ2-5, is KAGVTQTPRYLIKTRGQQVTLSCSPISGHRSVSWYQQTPGQGLQFLFEYFSETQRNKGNFPGRFSGRQFSNSRSEMNVSTLELGDSALYLCASSLVGSGEETQYFGPGTRLLVL.

The J gene is TRBJ1-2, the V gene TRBV18; no firm D call. The CDR3 is 14 residues long. CDR1 is KGHSH and CDR2 is LQKENI in the germline V gene. V shed 0 bases and J shed 0 bases, with 5 bases lying between them. The CDR3 coding sequence is TGTGCCAGCTCACCACCGGGAGCTAACTATGGCTACACCTTC. Translating gives CASSPPGANYGYTF. The entire variable domain, with the rest obtained from reference TRBV18 and TRBJ1-2, is as follows: NAGVMQNPRHLVRRRGQEARLRCSPMKGHSHVYWYRQLPEEGLKFMVYLQKENIIDESGMPKERFSAEFPKEGPSILRIQQVVRGDSAAYFCASSPPGANYGYTFGSGTRLTVV.

This clone was recorded a few times. V and J are TRBV29-1 and TRBJ2-2; no definite D call. This CDR3 comprises 12 residues. Germline lookup yields CDR1 SQVTM and CDR2 ANQGSEA. V was shortened by 6 bases and J by 7 bases, with 12 bases between the two germline ends. The CDR3: CSVSSGGGELFF. The CDR3 DNA is TGCAGCGTGTCCTCCGGTGGCGGGGAGCTGTTTTTT.

The chain links TRBV7-2 to TRBJ2-3, with 8 bases fitting TRBD2. The CDR3 is made up of 16 amino acids. The J segment lost 5 bases and the V segment lost 2 bases, leaving 9 bases of the junction unmatched. Germline assignment: CDR1 SGHTA and CDR2 FQGNSA. The CDR3: CASSLQGQRGLDTQYF. In nucleotides, the CDR3 is TGTGCCAGCAGCTTACAGGGGCAGCGGGGGTTAGATACGCAGTATTTT.

This chain joins TRBV2 and TRBJ2-3; 10 bases are shared with TRBD1. The germline V gene encodes CDR1 SNHLY and CDR2 FYNNEI. The V segment lost 9 bases and the J segment 4 bases; nucleotides outside the gene matches: 7. CDR3 size: 14 residues. The CDR3 DNA reads as TGTGCCAGTCCTGACAGGGGGCCCGCAGATACGCAGTATTTT. Translated, it gives CASPDRGPADTQYF.

There are a few counts of this clone. The V call is TRBV10-2, the J call TRBJ2-7, with D perhaps TRBD1 (7 bases). The CDR3 has 13 residues. The germline V gene has CDR1 WSHSY and CDR2 SAAADI. The V and J ends lost 8 bases and 4 bases respectively, with 15 bases between them. The CDR3 DNA reads as TGCGCCAGCTTCGGGGGCAGGGGGTACGAGCAGTACTTC. As protein: CASFGGRGYEQYF.

This clone was seen only a few times. The chain has TRBV30 and TRBJ1-2, with a weak D call TRBD1 (5 bases). Germline assignment: CDR1 GTSNPN and CDR2 SVGIG (reference sequence). The CDR3 spans 12 residues. Trimming left V 1 base short and J 9 bases short, with 12 bases between. Written as DNA, the CDR3 is TGTGCCTGGAGTGGGGGGGGTTTACGCTACACCTTC. Its translation is CAWSGGGLRYTF.

The chain couples TRBV19 to TRBJ1-5; 11 bases agree with TRBD1. Germline CDR1 and CDR2: LNHDA and SQIVND (reference sequence). This CDR3 has 15 amino acids. The trim removed 4 bases at V and 7 bases at J, leaving 6 bases unmatched. The CDR3 sequence is CASSTGTGGNQPQHF. DNA for the CDR3: TGTGCCAGTAGTACTGGGACAGGGGGTAACCAGCCCCAGCATTTT.

The chain couples TRBV7-2 to TRBJ2-7; no clear D gene. Germline V CDR1 and CDR2: SGHTA, FQGNSA. This CDR3 contains 14 residues. Trimming pared 1 base from V and 0 bases from J, leaving 7 bases between. The CDR3 loop reads CASSLDGSSYEQYF. The CDR3 DNA is TGTGCCAGCAGCTTAGACGGTTCCTCCTACGAGCAGTACTTC.

The rearrangement uses TRBV11-2 and TRBJ2-2; D possibly corresponds to TRBD1 (6 bases). Germline V gene lookup returns CDR1 SGHAT and CDR2 FQNNGV. The germline V and J ends were trimmed by 5 bases and 3 bases, with 16 bases remaining between them. The CDR3 has 16 amino acids. The DNA for the CDR3 is TGTGCCAGCAGCCCCCGAGGGACACAGTACACCGGGGAGCTGTTTTTT. Its translation is CASSPRGTQYTGELFF.

In its sample, this clone was seen once. The DNA for the CDR3 is TGTGCCAGTGGACAGGCCTATAATTCACCCCTCCACTTT. Protein: CASGQAYNSPLHF. V is TRBV28 and J is TRBJ1-6; 7 bases map to TRBD1. This CDR3 contains 13 residues. Looked up from germline, CDR1 is MDHEN and CDR2 is SYDVKM. V was clipped by 9 bases and J by 2 bases; unmatched bases: 1.

This chain joins TRBV19 and TRBJ1-6; D is possibly TRBD1 (5 bases). Germline V CDR1 and CDR2: LNHDA, SQIVND (reference sequence). This CDR3 comprises 14 residues. The ends were cut back, 0 bases at V and 7 bases at J, with 7 bases in the middle. The CDR3 here is CASSIEGGNSPLHF. The CDR3 bases are TGTGCCAGTAGTATAGAGGGGGGAAATTCACCCCTCCACTTT.

The rearrangement links TRBV7-2 to TRBJ1-1; 8 bases align to TRBD1. This CDR3 comprises 13 residues. CDR1 is SGHTA, CDR2 FQGNSA, per germline. V gave up 4 bases and J gave up 4 bases; unmatched junction bases: 2. CDR3 in DNA: TGTGCCAGCAGCTCGACAGGGGCCACTGAAGCTTTCTTT. Its protein product is CASSSTGATEAFF.